These 13 T cell receptor beta chains share one sample of origin, sequenced in a study of regulatory T cells in long-lasting Graves disease. According to the study, TCR beta libraries were built with iRepertoire HTBI primers and CDR3-region Arm-PCR. Via MiXCR, TCRdb re-called the multiplex PCR reads, giving one row per CDR3 protein. The repertoire includes 700,000 or so distinct CDR3 sequences, about 30% of them detected once, and around 42% sits in the top ten. The time point denotes: persistent/refractory GD, antithyroid drugs over 5 years with positive TRAb. PBMC RNA was the source of the TCR library. Specimen: peripheral blood mononuclear cells (PBMCs), collected when the disease was refractory, from a patient treated with antithyroid drugs. The origin of the receptors is a female donor with Graves disease.

This clonotype came up a few times. The V gene is TRBV29-1, the J gene TRBJ2-5; D tentatively reads TRBD1 or TRBD2 (6 bases each). The CDR3 has 14 amino acids. V was cut by 4 bases and J by 5 bases, with 17 bases left in between. The germline CDR1 and CDR2 sequences are SQVTM and ANQGSEA. CDR3: CSVVSLGGGETQYF. The CDR3 nucleotides read TGCAGCGTTGTGTCCCTCGGGGGCGGGGAGACCCAGTACTTC.

The V call is TRBV11-2, the J call TRBJ2-4; D could derive from TRBD1 or TRBD2 (5 bases each). V was shortened by 0 bases and J by 9 bases, with 12 bases between the two germline ends. The CDR3 consists of 14 residues. Germline V gives CDR1 SGHAT, CDR2 FQNNGV. CDR3 in DNA: TGTGCCAGCAGCTTAGACGGGACCCGGGGCATTCAGTACTTC. Encoded protein: CASSLDGTRGIQYF.

This clonotype was seen only a few times. The J gene is TRBJ1-3, the V gene TRBV27; the D is unclear. CDR1 and CDR2 from the germline V gene are MNHEY and SMNVEV (reference sequence). Trimming stripped 6 bases from V and 4 bases from J, with 10 bases between. The CDR3 is 13 amino acids. The CDR3 spells CASRAAGGNTIYF. The CDR3 DNA sequence: TGTGCCAGCAGGGCTGCGGGAGGAAACACCATATATTTT.

This chain uses TRBV19 with TRBJ1-4; the match to TRBD1 covers 7 bases. This CDR3 is 13 amino acids long. V shed 6 bases, J shed 4 bases, and the junction held 2 bases outside the gene matches. Germline CDR1 LNHDA, CDR2 SQIVND (reference sequence). The chain's CDR3 is CASRGTVNEKLFF. As DNA, the CDR3 is TGTGCCAGTAGGGGGACAGTTAATGAAAAACTGTTTTTT. Based on the CDR3 plus reference TRBV19 and TRBJ1-4, the full variable domain is DGGITQSPKYLFRKEGQNVTLSCEQNLNHDAMYWYRQDPGQGLRLIYYSQIVNDFQKGDIAEGYSVSREKKESFPLTVTSAQKNPTAFYLCASRGTVNEKLFFGSGTQLSVL.

Regarding this clonotype: This could be a read error, since a much larger clone is one nucleotide away. V and J are TRBV27 and TRBJ1-1; 11 bases fit TRBD1. In germline, CDR1 is MNHEY, CDR2 SMNVEV (reference sequence). This CDR3 spans 16 amino acids. After removal of 5 bases from V and 4 bases from J, the junction contained 9 bases not matched to a gene. The CDR3 loop is CASSTRTGGASTEAFF. The CDR3 nucleotides read TGTGCCAGCAGTACCCGGACAGGGGGCGCGAGCACTGAAGCTTTCTTT.

This clonotype appeared many times. The chain is built from TRBV11-2 and TRBJ1-4; tentative D call: TRBD1 (5 bases). V shed 0 bases and J shed 5 bases, with 7 bases lying between them. The CDR3 is 14 residues long. Germline V gene data show CDR1 as SGHAT and CDR2 as FQNNGV. This CDR3 is CASSLEGANEKLFF. The CDR3 DNA follows: TGTGCCAGCAGCTTAGAAGGGGCAAATGAAAAACTGTTTTTT.

This clonotype was seen at least ten times. This sequence joins TRBV6-1 and TRBJ2-7; tentative D call: TRBD1 (6 bases). This CDR3 has 14 residues. Germline lookup yields CDR1 MNHNS and CDR2 SASEGT. V dropped 4 bases and J dropped 4 bases, with 14 bases sitting between them. The CDR3, as DNA: TGTGCCAGCAGTGCCCGGGACACAATATACGAGCAGTACTTC. Translated, it gives CASSARDTIYEQYF.

The genes are TRBV2 and TRBJ1-2; D perhaps matches TRBD1 (5 bases). With 0 bases removed from V and 5 bases from J, the gap between germline ends came to 13 bases. This CDR3 contains 15 residues. CDR1 is SNHLY, CDR2 FYNNEI, per germline. The chain's CDR3 is CASSEAHGQGYGYTF. The CDR3 DNA follows: TGTGCCAGCAGTGAAGCGCATGGCCAGGGTTATGGCTACACCTTC.

The rearrangement links TRBV11-3 to TRBJ2-7; 11 bases align to TRBD2. V gave up 5 bases and J gave up 0 bases; unmatched junction bases: 6. CDR1 and CDR2 (germline): SGHNT, YENEEA. CDR3 length equals 16 residues. The CDR3 sequence: CASSKETSGASYEQYF. DNA of the CDR3: TGTGCCAGCAGCAAGGAGACTAGCGGGGCCTCCTACGAGCAGTACTTC.

This clonotype was recorded many times. V usage is TRBV11-1 and J usage is TRBJ1-1, with a weak D call TRBD1 (5 bases). The germline gives CDR1 SGHAT, CDR2 FQDESV (reference sequence). Trimming pared 3 bases from V and 3 bases from J, leaving 11 bases between. The CDR3 is 14 amino acids. Here the CDR3 reads CASSLSPGDTEAFF. For the CDR3, the DNA is TGTGCCAGCAGCTTGAGTCCGGGGGACACTGAAGCTTTCTTT.

J is TRBJ1-2 and V is TRBV5-1; the D is unclear. The CDR3 totals 14 residues. V lost 4 bases and J 7 bases, leaving 17 bases between the germline ends. Germline loops: CDR1 SGHRS, CDR2 YFSETQ. The CDR3 loop reads CASSTGEGRSGYTF. The CDR3 DNA is TGCGCCAGCAGCACCGGGGAGGGAAGGAGTGGCTACACCTTC.

The chain carries TRBV19 and TRBJ2-2; D gene uncertain. The CDR3 has 16 amino acids. With 1 base removed from V and 2 bases from J, the gap between germline ends came to 11 bases. Germline CDR1 and CDR2: LNHDA and SQIVND (reference sequence). The CDR3 protein is CASSIGLVPNTGELFF. As DNA, the CDR3 is TGTGCCAGTAGTATAGGTTTGGTTCCAAACACCGGGGAGCTGTTTTTT.

This clonotype was seen repeatedly, ten times or more. The chain combines TRBV28 with TRBJ1-2; 8 nucleotides match TRBD1. Germline V gene sequence: CDR1 MDHEN, CDR2 SYDVKM. The CDR3 totals 13 residues. The V gene end was trimmed by 6 bases and the J gene end by 1 base; junction bases not matched to a gene: 1. The CDR3 region is CASRDRDNYGYTF. In nucleotides, the CDR3 is TGTGCCAGCAGGGACAGGGATAACTATGGCTACACCTTC.